This T cell receptor beta chain was identified during a study of CD8 T cells in Susac syndrome. The length of the CDR3 is 14 residues. Germline V gene sequence: CDR1 MNHEY, CDR2 SVGEGT. V lost 7 bases, J lost 6 bases, and 12 bases stayed unmatched. Sequencing of TCR beta was undertaken in CD8+ and CD4+ T cells derived from blood. Reverse transcription used about 0.5 to 1 ug RNA and random hexamers. MiXCR, applied by TCRdb to the immunoSEQ multiplex PCR reads, yields one record per CDR3 protein. This sample has 180,000 or so distinct CDR3 sequences, with around 96% found just once. V and J are TRBV6-2 or TRBV6-3 and TRBJ2-7, with 7 bases lining up with TRBD1. The sequence derives from a human donor in good health. The sequencing input was CD4+ T cells from PBMCs. CDR3 amino acids: CASKETGVGTEQYF. CDR3 in DNA: TGTGCCAGCAAAGAAACAGGGGTCGGTACCGAGCAGTACTTC.